These 9 T cell receptor beta chains share one sample of origin, sequenced in a study of T cell repertoires in cytomegalovirus infection. TCRdb reprocessed the reads with MiXCR, giving one entry per CDR3 protein. The sample holds around 190,000 distinct CDR3 sequences, under 15% seen once. Input material: PBMCs. These receptors all come from a human donor in good health (CMV status not recorded). Some clones in this sample may be carry-over from other donors' samples.

This clonotype was picked up many times. The rearrangement uses TRBV10-2 and TRBJ2-5; 12 bases fit TRBD1. The ends lost 6 bases at V and 5 bases at J; junction bases unmatched: 10. Germline values: CDR1 WSHSY, CDR2 SAAADI. This CDR3 spans 16 amino acids. The chain's CDR3 is CASRGTGGGPRETQYF. DNA for the CDR3: TGCGCCAGCAGGGGGACAGGGGGCGGACCGAGGGAGACCCAGTACTTC.

In this sample, this clonotype turned up many times. V usage is TRBV6-2 or TRBV6-3 and J usage is TRBJ2-1; 10 nucleotides align to TRBD2. The ends lost 6 bases at V and 0 bases at J; junction bases unmatched: 5. The CDR3 loop spans 16 amino acids. Germline CDR1 is MNHEY and CDR2 is SVGEGT. The CDR3 DNA is TGTGCCAGCAGCTTCAGCGGGAGGGACTCCTACAATGAGCAGTTCTTC. This translates into CASSFSGRDSYNEQFF.

The gene calls are TRBV14 and TRBJ1-1; D not resolved. V was pared by 0 bases and J by 4 bases, with 12 bases between. This CDR3 is 15 amino acids long. Germline V gene sequence: CDR1 SGHDN, CDR2 FVKESK. The CDR3 spells CASSQDRRPGTEAFF. DNA of the CDR3: TGTGCCAGCAGCCAAGATCGAAGACCGGGCACTGAAGCTTTCTTT.

At least ten counts were recorded for this clonotype. The chain employs TRBV7-8 and TRBJ2-1, with D possibly TRBD2 on 6 matching bases. Trimming took off 1 base at V and 7 bases at J, with 17 bases between the two ends. Germline V CDR1 and CDR2: SGHVS, FQNEAQ. The CDR3 contains 16 residues. CDR3 coding DNA: TGTGCCAGCAGCTTAGGTGGAGGGTGGATAGAGAATGAGCAGTTCTTC. It translates to CASSLGGGWIENEQFF.

This clonotype has a count of ten or more. The V and J genes are TRBV7-8 and TRBJ2-5, with D possibly being TRBD1 (5 bases). The CDR3 is 14 amino acids. The V end was cut by 1 base, the J end by 5 bases, with 11 bases between. The germline CDR1 and CDR2 sequences are SGHVS and FQNEAQ. The CDR3 sequence is CASSLVGVMETQYF. In DNA, the CDR3 is TGTGCCAGCAGCTTAGTAGGGGTGATGGAGACCCAGTACTTC. The complete variable domain, with remaining parts taken from reference TRBV7-8 and TRBJ2-5, reads GAGVSQSPRYKVAKRGQDVALRCDPISGHVSLFWYQQALGQGPEFLTYFQNEAQLDKSGLPSDRFFAERPEGSVSTLKIQRTQQEDSAVYLCASSLVGVMETQYFGPGTRLLVL.

The chain links TRBV19 to TRBJ2-7, with D possibly TRBD2 on 6 matching bases. The CDR3 runs 14 residues. Germline-derived CDR1 and CDR2 are LNHDA and SQIVND (reference sequence). V lost 7 bases to trimming and J lost 0 bases, with 13 bases between them. The CDR3 nucleotides read TGTGCCAGTACAATGGGGGGTAGCTCCTACGAGCAGTACTTC. This codes for CASTMGGSSYEQYF.

This clonotype was recorded many times. Written as DNA, the CDR3 is TGTGCCAGCAGTTCCAGGTTCTTCTCTGGGGCCAACGTCCTGACTTTC. Amino acids: CASSSRFFSGANVLTF. The chain couples TRBV12-3 or TRBV12-4 to TRBJ2-6; D gene ambiguous. The CDR3 contains 16 residues. V lost 4 bases and J lost 0, with 10 bases in between.

This clonotype has a count of ten or more. The rearrangement uses TRBV7-2 and TRBJ2-2, with 8 bases identical to TRBD2. The CDR3 runs 16 residues. CDR1 is SGHTA and CDR2 is FQGNSA in the germline V gene. The junction had 4 bases not matched to a gene; V was cut back by 4 bases and J by 0 bases. CDR3 sequence: CASSSRLATNTGELFF. The CDR3, as DNA: TGTGCCAGCAGCTCCCGACTAGCGACGAACACCGGGGAGCTGTTTTTT.

As concerns this clonotype: At one end, the junction sequence differs from germline, possibly due to a read error. The chain is built from TRBV3-1 and TRBJ1-5; TRBD1 is a possible D gene (5 bases). The CDR3 has 13 residues. Germline V gene data show CDR1 as LGHDT and CDR2 as YNNKEL (reference sequence). The CDR3 DNA is TGTTCCAGCAGCGAGGGGATATCTCAGCCCCAGCATTTT. Protein sequence: CSSSEGISQPQHF.